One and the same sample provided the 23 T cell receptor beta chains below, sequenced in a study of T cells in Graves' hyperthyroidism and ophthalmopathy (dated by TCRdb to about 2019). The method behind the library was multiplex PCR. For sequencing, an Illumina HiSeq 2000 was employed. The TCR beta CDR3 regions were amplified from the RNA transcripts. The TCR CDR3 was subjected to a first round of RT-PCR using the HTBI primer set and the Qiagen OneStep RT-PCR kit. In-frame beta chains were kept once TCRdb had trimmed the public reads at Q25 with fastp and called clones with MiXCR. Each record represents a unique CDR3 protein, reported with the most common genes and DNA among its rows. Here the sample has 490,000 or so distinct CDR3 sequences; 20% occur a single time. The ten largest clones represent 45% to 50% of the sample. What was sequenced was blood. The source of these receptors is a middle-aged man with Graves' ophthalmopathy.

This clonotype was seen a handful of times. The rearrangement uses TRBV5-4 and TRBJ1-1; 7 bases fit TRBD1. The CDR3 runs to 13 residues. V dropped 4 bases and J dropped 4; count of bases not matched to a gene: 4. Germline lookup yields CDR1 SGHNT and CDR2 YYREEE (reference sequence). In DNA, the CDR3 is TGTGCCAGCAGCGCAACAGGGGTCACTGAAGCTTTCTTT. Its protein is CASSATGVTEAFF.

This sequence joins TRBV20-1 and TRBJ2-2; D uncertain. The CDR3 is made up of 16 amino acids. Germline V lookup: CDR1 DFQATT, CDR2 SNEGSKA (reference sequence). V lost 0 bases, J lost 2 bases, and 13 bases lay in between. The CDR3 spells CSARDRLKANTGELFF. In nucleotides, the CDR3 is TGCAGTGCTAGAGATCGGTTAAAGGCCAACACCGGGGAGCTGTTTTTT.

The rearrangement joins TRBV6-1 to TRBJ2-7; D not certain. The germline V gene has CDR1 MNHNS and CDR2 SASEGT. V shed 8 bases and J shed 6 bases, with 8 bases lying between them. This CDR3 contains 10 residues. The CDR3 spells CASRFGEQYF. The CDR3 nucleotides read TGTGCCAGCCGATTCGGCGAGCAGTACTTC.

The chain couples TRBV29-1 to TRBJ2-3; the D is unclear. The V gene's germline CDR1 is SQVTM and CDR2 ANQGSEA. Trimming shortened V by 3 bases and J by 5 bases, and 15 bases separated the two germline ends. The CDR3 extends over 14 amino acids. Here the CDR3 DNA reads TGCAGCGTTGACGGCAGACACTCCGGAGATACGCAGTATTTT. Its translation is CSVDGRHSGDTQYF.

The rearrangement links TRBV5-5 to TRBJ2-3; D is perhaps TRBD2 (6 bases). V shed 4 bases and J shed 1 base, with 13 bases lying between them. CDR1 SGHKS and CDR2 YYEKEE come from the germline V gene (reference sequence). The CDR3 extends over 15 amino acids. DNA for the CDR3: TGTGCCAGCAGCGAGGGACTTACTCGCACAGATACGCAGTATTTT. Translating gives CASSEGLTRTDTQYF.

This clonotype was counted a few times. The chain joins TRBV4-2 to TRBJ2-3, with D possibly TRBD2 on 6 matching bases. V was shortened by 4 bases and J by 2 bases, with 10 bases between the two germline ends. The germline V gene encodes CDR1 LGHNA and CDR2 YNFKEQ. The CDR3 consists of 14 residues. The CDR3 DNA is TGTGCCAGCAGCCCACTGGGACTCACAGATACGCAGTATTTT. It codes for CASSPLGLTDTQYF.

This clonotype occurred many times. In DNA form, the CDR3 reads TGTGCCAGCAGTTCCGGAACAGGGGGTGCCGGGGAGCTGTTTTTT. Residues: CASSSGTGGAGELFF. The V and J genes are TRBV7-9 and TRBJ2-2; 8 bases are shared with TRBD1. The CDR3 loop spans 15 amino acids. Germline V gene data show CDR1 as SEHNR and CDR2 as FQNEAQ (reference sequence). Trimming cost V 6 bases and J 6 bases; bases outside gene matches: 9.

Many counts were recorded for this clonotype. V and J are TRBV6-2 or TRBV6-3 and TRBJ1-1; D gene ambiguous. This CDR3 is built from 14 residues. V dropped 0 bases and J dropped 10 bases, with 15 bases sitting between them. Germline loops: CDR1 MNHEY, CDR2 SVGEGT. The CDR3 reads CASSYSERAQTAFF. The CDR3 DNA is TGTGCCAGCAGTTACTCGGAGAGGGCCCAAACAGCTTTCTTT.

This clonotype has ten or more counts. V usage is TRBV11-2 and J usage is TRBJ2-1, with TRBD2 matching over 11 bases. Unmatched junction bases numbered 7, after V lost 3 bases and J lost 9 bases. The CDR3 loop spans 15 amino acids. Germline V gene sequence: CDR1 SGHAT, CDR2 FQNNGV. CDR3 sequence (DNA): TGTGCCAGCAGCTTTAGCGGGGGGGAGCTGGGTGAGCAGTTCTTC. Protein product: CASSFSGGELGEQFF.

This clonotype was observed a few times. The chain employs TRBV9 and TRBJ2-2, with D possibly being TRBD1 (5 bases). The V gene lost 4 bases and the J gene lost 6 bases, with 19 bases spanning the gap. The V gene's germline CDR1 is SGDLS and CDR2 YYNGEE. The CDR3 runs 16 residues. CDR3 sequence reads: CASSLRDPGLPGELFF. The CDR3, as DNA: TGTGCCAGCAGCCTAAGAGATCCAGGGCTGCCCGGGGAGCTGTTTTTT.

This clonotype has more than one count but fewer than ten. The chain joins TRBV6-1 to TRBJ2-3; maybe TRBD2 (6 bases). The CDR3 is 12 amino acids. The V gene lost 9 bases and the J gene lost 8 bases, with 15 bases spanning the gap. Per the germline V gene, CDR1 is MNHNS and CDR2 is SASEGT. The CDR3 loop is CASTPERVTQYF. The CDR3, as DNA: TGTGCCAGTACCCCTGAGCGGGTTACGCAGTATTTT.

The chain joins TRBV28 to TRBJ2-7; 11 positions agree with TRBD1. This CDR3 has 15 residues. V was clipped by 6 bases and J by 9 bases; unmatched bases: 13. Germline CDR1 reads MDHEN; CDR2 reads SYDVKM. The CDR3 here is CASSPTGQGANVQYF. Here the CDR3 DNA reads TGTGCCAGCAGCCCTACAGGACAGGGGGCGAATGTGCAGTACTTC.

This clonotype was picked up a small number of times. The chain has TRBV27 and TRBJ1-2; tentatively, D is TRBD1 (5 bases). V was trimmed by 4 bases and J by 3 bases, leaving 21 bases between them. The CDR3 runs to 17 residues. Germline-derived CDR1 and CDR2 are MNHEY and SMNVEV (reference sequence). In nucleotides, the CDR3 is TGTGCCAGCAGTTATAGGCGCGGGGGGGATAAGGACTATGGCTACACCTTC. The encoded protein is CASSYRRGGDKDYGYTF.

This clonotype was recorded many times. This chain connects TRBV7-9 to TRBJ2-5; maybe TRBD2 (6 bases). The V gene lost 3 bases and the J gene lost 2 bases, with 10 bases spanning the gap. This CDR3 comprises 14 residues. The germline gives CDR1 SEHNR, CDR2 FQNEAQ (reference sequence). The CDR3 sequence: CASSFSGRQETQYF. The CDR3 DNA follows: TGTGCCAGCAGCTTCTCAGGGAGGCAAGAGACCCAGTACTTC.

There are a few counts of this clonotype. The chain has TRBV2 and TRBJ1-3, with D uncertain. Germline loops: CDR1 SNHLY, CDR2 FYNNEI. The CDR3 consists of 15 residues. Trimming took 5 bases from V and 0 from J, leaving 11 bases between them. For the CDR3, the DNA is TGTGCCAGCAGTATCGACGGCAACTCTGGAAACACCATATATTTT. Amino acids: CASSIDGNSGNTIYF.

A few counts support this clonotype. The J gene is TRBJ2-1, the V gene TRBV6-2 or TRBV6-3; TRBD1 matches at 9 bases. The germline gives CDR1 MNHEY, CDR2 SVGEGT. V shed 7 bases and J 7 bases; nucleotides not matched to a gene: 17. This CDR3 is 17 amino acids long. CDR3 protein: CASITQSPGQGGNEQFF. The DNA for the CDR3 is TGTGCCAGCATAACTCAGTCCCCGGGACAGGGAGGGAATGAGCAGTTCTTC.

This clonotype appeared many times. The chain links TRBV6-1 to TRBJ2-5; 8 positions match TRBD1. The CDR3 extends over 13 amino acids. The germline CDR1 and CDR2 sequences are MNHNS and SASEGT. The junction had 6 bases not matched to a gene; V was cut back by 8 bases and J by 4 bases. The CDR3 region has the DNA TGTGCCAGCCACCGGACAGGGTCAGAGACCCAGTACTTC. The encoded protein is CASHRTGSETQYF.

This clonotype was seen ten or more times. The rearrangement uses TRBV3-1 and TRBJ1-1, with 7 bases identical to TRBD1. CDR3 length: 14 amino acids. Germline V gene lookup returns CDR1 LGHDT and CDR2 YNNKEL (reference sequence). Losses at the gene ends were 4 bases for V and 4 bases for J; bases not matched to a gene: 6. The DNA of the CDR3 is TGTGCCAGCAGCCCCAATTCAGGGGGCACTGAAGCTTTCTTT. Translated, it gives CASSPNSGGTEAFF.

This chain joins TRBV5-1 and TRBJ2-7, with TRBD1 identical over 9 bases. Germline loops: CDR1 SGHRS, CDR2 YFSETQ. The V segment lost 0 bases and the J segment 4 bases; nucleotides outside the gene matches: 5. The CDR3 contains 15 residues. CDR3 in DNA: TGCGCCAGCAGCTTGGAGTCGGGACAGGGTTACGAGCAGTACTTC. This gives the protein CASSLESGQGYEQYF. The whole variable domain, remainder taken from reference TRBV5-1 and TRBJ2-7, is KAGVTQTPRYLIKTRGQQVTLSCSPISGHRSVSWYQQTPGQGLQFLFEYFSETQRNKGNFPGRFSGRQFSNSRSEMNVSTLELGDSALYLCASSLESGQGYEQYFGPGTRLTVT.

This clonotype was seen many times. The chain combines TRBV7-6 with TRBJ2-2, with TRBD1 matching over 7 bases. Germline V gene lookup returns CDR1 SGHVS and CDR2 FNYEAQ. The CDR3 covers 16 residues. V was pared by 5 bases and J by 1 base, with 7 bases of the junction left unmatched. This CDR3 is CASSPRQGRNTGELFF. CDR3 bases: TGTGCCAGCAGCCCCCGACAGGGACGGAACACCGGGGAGCTGTTTTTT.

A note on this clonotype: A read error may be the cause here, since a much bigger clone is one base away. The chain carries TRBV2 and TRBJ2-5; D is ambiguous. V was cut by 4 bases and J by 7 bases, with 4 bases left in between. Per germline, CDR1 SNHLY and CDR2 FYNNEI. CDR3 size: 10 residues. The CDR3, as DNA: TGTGCCAGCAGTGTAGGGACCCAGTACTTC. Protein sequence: CASSVGTQYF.

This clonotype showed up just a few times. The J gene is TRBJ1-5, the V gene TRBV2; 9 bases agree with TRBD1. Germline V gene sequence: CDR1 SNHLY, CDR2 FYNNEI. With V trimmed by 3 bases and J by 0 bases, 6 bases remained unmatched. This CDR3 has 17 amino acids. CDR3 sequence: CASSEGTGRDSNQPQHF. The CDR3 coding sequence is TGTGCCAGCAGTGAGGGGACAGGGAGGGATAGCAATCAGCCCCAGCATTTT.

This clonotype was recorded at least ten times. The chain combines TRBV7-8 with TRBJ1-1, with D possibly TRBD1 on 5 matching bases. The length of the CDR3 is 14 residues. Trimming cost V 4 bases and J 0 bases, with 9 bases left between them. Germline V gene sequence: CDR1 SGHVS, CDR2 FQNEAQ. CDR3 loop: CASSSSGLNTEAFF. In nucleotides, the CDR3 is TGTGCCAGCAGCTCCTCGGGACTGAACACTGAAGCTTTCTTT.